This T cell receptor beta chain was identified during a study of cytomegalovirus exposure and HLA in healthy donors. Study-wide context: An early data release held tens of millions of unique TCRs from HLA-typed donors.

Primers included in the PCR were 60 Vbeta and 13 Jbeta primers. Data came from immunoSEQ multiplex PCR; TCRdb stores just in-frame clones and leaves some out. The repertoire includes about 160,000 clones, around 77% of them detected once, and about 1.3% sits in the top ten. Study outcomes and limitations: An Asian-associated ancestry cluster reportedly showed fewer N-insertions than the approximately 670-donor mean in a later analysis. Sequencing likely caused a cluster of highly shared sequence variants.

Trimming took 5 bases from V and 0 from J; bases not matched to a gene: 5. CDR1 and CDR2 from the germline V gene are LNHDA and SQIVND (reference sequence). The CDR3 runs 15 residues. As regards this clone: Antigen: not known.

The rearrangement uses TRBV19 and TRBJ2-3, with 7 positions matching TRBD2. Sequencing was done on a sample of PBMCs. The sequence came from a woman younger than 45 in good health and CMV-seronegative. CDR3 nucleotides: TGTGCCAGTAGTGAGGCGGGGGATAGCACAGATACGCAGTATTTT. Translating it yields CASSEAGDSTDTQYF.